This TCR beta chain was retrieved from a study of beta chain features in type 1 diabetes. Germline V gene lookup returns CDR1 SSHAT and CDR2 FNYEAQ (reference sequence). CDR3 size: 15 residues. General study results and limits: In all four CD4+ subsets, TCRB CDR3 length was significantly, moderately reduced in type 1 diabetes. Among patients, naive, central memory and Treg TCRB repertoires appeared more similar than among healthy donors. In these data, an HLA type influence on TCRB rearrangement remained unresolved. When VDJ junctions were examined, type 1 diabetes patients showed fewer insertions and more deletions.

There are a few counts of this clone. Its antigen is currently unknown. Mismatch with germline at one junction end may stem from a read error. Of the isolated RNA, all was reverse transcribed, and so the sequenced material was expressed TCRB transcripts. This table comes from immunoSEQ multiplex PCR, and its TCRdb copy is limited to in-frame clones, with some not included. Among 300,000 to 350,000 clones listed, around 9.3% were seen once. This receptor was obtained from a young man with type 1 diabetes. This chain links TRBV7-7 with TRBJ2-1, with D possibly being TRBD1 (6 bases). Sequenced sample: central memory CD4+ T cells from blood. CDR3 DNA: TGTGCTAGCAGCTTAGTAGGGGGCTCCTACAATGAGCAGTTCTTC. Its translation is CASSLVGGSYNEQFF.